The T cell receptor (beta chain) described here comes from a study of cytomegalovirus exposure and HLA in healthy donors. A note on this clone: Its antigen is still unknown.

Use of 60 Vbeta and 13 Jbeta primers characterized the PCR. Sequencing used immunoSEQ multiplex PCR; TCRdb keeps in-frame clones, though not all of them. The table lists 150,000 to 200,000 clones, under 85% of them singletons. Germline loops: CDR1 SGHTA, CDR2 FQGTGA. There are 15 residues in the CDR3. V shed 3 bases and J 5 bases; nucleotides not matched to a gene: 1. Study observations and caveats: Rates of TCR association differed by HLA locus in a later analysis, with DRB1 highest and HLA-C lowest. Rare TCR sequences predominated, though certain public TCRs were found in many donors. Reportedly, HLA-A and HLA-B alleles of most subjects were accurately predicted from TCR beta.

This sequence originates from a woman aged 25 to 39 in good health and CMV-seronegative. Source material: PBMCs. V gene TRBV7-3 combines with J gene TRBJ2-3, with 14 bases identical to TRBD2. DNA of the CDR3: TGTGCCAGCAGCTTGGGACTAGCGGGAGTAGATACGCAGTATTTT. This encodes CASSLGLAGVDTQYF. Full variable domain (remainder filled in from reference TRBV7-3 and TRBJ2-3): GAGVSQTPSNKVTEKGKYVELRCDPISGHTALYWYRQSLGQGPEFLIYFQGTGAADDSGLPNDRFFAVRPEGSVSTLKIQRTERGDSAVYLCASSLGLAGVDTQYFGPGTRLTVL.